Following are 21 T cell receptor beta chains from one sample sequenced in a study of T-cell reconstitution after alpha-beta-depleted transplantation in children. This sample's TCRbeta library carried unique molecular identifier barcodes. One entry per CDR3 protein, called by TCRdb with MiXCR from the PCR reads. The sample has about 400,000 distinct CDR3 sequences, 20% seen once. The material was PBMCs from the stem cell graft donor, obtained from the stem cell graft. Every receptor here comes from a human donor who donated a stem cell graft to a child with acute myeloid leukemia.

This clonotype was picked up a small number of times. The chain couples TRBV20-1 to TRBJ2-1; 14 bases map to TRBD2. V dropped 3 bases and J dropped 9; count of bases not matched to a gene: 7. Germline loops: CDR1 DFQATT, CDR2 SNEGSKA (reference sequence). The CDR3 runs to 15 residues. CDR3 residues: CSASGTSGRLSEQFF. CDR3 DNA: TGCAGTGCTAGTGGGACTAGCGGGAGACTCAGTGAGCAGTTCTTC.

This clonotype was counted ten times or more. The V gene is TRBV20-1, the J gene TRBJ2-5, with D perhaps assigned TRBD1 or TRBD2 (6 bases each). This CDR3 region has 13 residues. V shed 7 bases and J shed 4 bases, with 16 bases lying between them. Germline assignment: CDR1 DFQATT and CDR2 SNEGSKA (reference sequence). CDR3 loop: CSVLSEGGETQYF. DNA of the CDR3: TGCAGTGTCCTGTCGGAGGGGGGAGAGACCCAGTACTTC.

The V gene is TRBV24-1, the J gene TRBJ2-7, with D uncertain. Germline-derived CDR1 and CDR2 are KGHDR and SFDVKD. V lost 0 bases to trimming and J lost 5 bases, with 1 base between them. The CDR3 totals 11 residues. The chain's CDR3 is CATSDLHEQYF. The CDR3 nucleotides are TGTGCCACCAGTGATTTGCACGAGCAGTACTTC.

This clonotype has more than one count but fewer than ten. J is TRBJ2-7 and V is TRBV6-1; D gene uncertain. CDR1 MNHNS and CDR2 SASEGT come from the germline V gene. Trimming cost V 1 base and J 0 bases, with 7 bases left between them. The CDR3 spans 14 residues. The CDR3 is CASSEGPASYEQYF. The CDR3 DNA sequence: TGTGCCAGCAGTGAAGGGCCAGCCTCCTACGAGCAGTACTTC.

At least ten counts were recorded for this clonotype. The chain uses TRBV5-1 and TRBJ2-7; 13 positions agree with TRBD2. This CDR3 is built from 17 residues. From germline, CDR1 is SGHRS and CDR2 YFSETQ. Germline trimming cut 0 bases from V and 2 bases from J; bases unmatched to any gene: 5. CDR3 bases: TGCGCCAGCAGCTTGGAGACTAGCGGGAGGATCCCCTACGAGCAGTACTTC. Translated: CASSLETSGRIPYEQYF.

This clonotype was detected only a few times. The chain links TRBV5-1 to TRBJ2-7; a weak D match, TRBD2 (6 bases). The CDR3 spans 15 residues. In germline, CDR1 is SGHRS, CDR2 YFSETQ. Trimming took 3 bases from V and 3 from J, leaving 16 bases between them. In DNA form, the CDR3 reads TGCGCCAGCAGCTGGACCTCGGTGGGACTCTACGAGCAGTACTTC. Protein sequence: CASSWTSVGLYEQYF.

Only a few counts were recorded for this clonotype. J is TRBJ2-3 and V is TRBV20-1, with 9 bases identical to TRBD2. Unmatched junction bases numbered 12, after V lost 6 bases and J lost 2 bases. The CDR3 totals 16 residues. Germline CDR1 DFQATT, CDR2 SNEGSKA (reference sequence). CDR3 coding DNA: TGCAGTGCAATTCTCGGGAGCGGGAGGCCCACAGATACGCAGTATTTT. Encoded protein: CSAILGSGRPTDTQYF.

CDR3 region: CASSQDSSADTEQFF. The CDR3 DNA follows: TGCGCCAGCAGCCAAGATTCCTCGGCGGACACTGAGCAGTTCTTC. The chain combines TRBV4-3 with TRBJ2-1; possible D gene TRBD1, 5 bases. Per germline, CDR1 LGHNA and CDR2 YSLEER. The CDR3 runs 15 residues. V was pared by 0 bases and J by 9 bases, with 15 bases between.

J is TRBJ2-1 and V is TRBV28, with 7 bases lining up with TRBD2. Germline V gene lookup returns CDR1 MDHEN and CDR2 SYDVKM. J was trimmed by 3 bases and V by 2 bases; bases with no gene match: 4. The CDR3 extends over 15 amino acids. The CDR3 protein is CASSLAGEFYNEQFF. The CDR3 bases are TGTGCCAGCAGTTTAGCGGGAGAGTTCTACAATGAGCAGTTCTTC.

This sequence joins TRBV4-1 and TRBJ2-1; D may be TRBD1 (6 bases). Germline V lookup: CDR1 MGHRA, CDR2 YSYEKL. With 4 bases removed from V and 8 bases from J, the gap between germline ends came to 9 bases. The CDR3 contains 12 residues. The DNA for the CDR3 is TGCGCCAGCAGCCCACAGGGAGATGAGCAGTTCTTC. Translation: CASSPQGDEQFF.

This clonotype was picked up a small number of times. The J gene is TRBJ2-1, the V gene TRBV7-9; TRBD2 matches at 7 bases. Germline loops: CDR1 SEHNR, CDR2 FQNEAQ (reference sequence). Losses at the gene ends were 5 bases for V and 11 bases for J; bases not matched to a gene: 3. This CDR3 has 11 residues. CDR3 loop: CASSPREKQFF. In DNA form, the CDR3 reads TGTGCCAGCAGCCCGCGGGAGAAGCAGTTCTTC.

This clonotype was seen more than once but under ten times. CDR3 sequence reads: CASSLAGEGETQYF. DNA for the CDR3: TGTGCCAGCAGTCTAGCGGGAGAGGGAGAGACCCAGTACTTC. The V gene is TRBV28, the J gene TRBJ2-5; 10 bases fit TRBD2. The trim removed 5 bases at V and 4 bases at J, leaving 4 bases unmatched. Germline CDR1 is MDHEN and CDR2 is SYDVKM. This CDR3 is 14 amino acids long.

This clonotype was seen at least ten times. The V call is TRBV27, the J call TRBJ2-2; D is possibly TRBD1 or TRBD2 (5 bases each). This CDR3 is 14 amino acids long. With 8 bases removed from V and 1 base from J, the gap between germline ends came to 11 bases. The V gene's germline CDR1 is MNHEY and CDR2 SMNVEV (reference sequence). CDR3 loop: CASQPRGNTGELFF. The CDR3 nucleotides are TGTGCCAGCCAGCCGAGGGGGAACACCGGGGAGCTGTTTTTT.

The rearrangement links TRBV29-1 to TRBJ2-7, with D perhaps matching TRBD1 (6 bases). CDR3 size: 14 residues. Germline loops: CDR1 SQVTM, CDR2 ANQGSEA. Trimming took off 5 bases at V and 0 bases at J, with 14 bases between the two ends. The CDR3 bases are TGCAGCGTTTCCGGGGACAAGAGCTCCTACGAGCAGTACTTC. Residues: CSVSGDKSSYEQYF.

There are many counts of this clonotype. J is TRBJ2-1 and V is TRBV20-1, with 13 positions matching TRBD2. Germline CDR1 reads DFQATT; CDR2 reads SNEGSKA (reference sequence). After removal of 4 bases from V and 9 bases from J, the junction contained 9 bases not matched to a gene. CDR3 length: 15 amino acids. CDR3 in amino acids: CSATGLAGESGEQFF. The CDR3 nucleotides read TGCAGTGCTACAGGACTAGCGGGAGAATCGGGTGAGCAGTTCTTC.

The V gene is TRBV20-1, the J gene TRBJ1-2, with 10 bases fitting TRBD1. CDR1 is DFQATT and CDR2 is SNEGSKA in the germline V gene (reference sequence). Trimming took 5 bases from V and 8 from J; bases not matched to a gene: 8. The CDR3 length is 13 residues. The CDR3 sequence is CSAGDRGLGGYTF. The CDR3 DNA reads as TGCAGTGCTGGTGACAGGGGGCTAGGGGGCTACACCTTC.

J is TRBJ2-2 and V is TRBV12-3 or TRBV12-4; the match to TRBD2 covers 16 bases. CDR3 length equals 18 residues. The V and J ends lost 6 bases and 0 bases, in that order; junction bases with no gene match: 4. CDR3 loop: CASRAGLAGGANTGELFF. CDR3 DNA sequence: TGTGCCAGCAGGGCGGGACTAGCGGGAGGGGCGAACACCGGGGAGCTGTTTTTT.

This chain links TRBV11-2 with TRBJ2-1; D is unclear. V was clipped by 0 bases and J by 5 bases, with 14 bases between them. The germline V gene encodes CDR1 SGHAT and CDR2 FQNNGV. This CDR3 contains 16 residues. The CDR3 nucleotides read TGTGCCAGCAGCTTAGATCCCGGCGCGTACGACAATGAGCAGTTCTTC. Translated: CASSLDPGAYDNEQFF.

The rearrangement joins TRBV12-3 or TRBV12-4 to TRBJ1-2; possible D gene TRBD1, 6 bases. V gave up 3 bases and J gave up 2 bases, with 10 bases separating them. The CDR3 length is 14 residues. CDR3 region: CASSLSGGNYGYTF. The CDR3 nucleotides are TGTGCCAGCAGTTTGAGTGGGGGCAACTATGGCTACACCTTC.

The chain recombines TRBV11-1 with TRBJ2-1; 8 nucleotides match TRBD2. CDR3 length equals 18 residues. The germline gives CDR1 SGHAT, CDR2 FQDESV (reference sequence). Trimming cost V 5 bases and J 4 bases; bases outside gene matches: 16. CDR3 in amino acids: CASSRGTKASGYYNEQFF. DNA for the CDR3: TGTGCCAGCAGCCGAGGGACCAAGGCTAGCGGGTATTACAATGAGCAGTTCTTC.

The J gene is TRBJ2-7, the V gene TRBV29-1; D is uncertain. The germline V gene encodes CDR1 SQVTM and CDR2 ANQGSEA. V gave up 4 bases and J gave up 2 bases, with 9 bases separating them. CDR3 length: 12 residues. The CDR3 sequence: CSVGTSTYEQYF. In nucleotides, the CDR3 is TGCAGCGTTGGGACGTCGACCTACGAGCAGTACTTC.